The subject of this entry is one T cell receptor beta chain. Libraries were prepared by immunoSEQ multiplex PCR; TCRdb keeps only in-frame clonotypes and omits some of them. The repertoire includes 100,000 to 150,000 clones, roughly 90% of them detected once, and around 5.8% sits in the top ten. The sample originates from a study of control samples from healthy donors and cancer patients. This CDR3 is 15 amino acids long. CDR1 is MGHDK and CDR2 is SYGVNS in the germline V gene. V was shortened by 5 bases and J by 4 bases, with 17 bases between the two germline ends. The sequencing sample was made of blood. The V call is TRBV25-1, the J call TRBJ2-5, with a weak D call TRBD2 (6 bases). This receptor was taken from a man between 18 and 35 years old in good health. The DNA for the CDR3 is TGTGCCAGCAGTTCTATGATTGCGGGGCGAGAGACCCAGTACTTC. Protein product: CASSSMIAGRETQYF.